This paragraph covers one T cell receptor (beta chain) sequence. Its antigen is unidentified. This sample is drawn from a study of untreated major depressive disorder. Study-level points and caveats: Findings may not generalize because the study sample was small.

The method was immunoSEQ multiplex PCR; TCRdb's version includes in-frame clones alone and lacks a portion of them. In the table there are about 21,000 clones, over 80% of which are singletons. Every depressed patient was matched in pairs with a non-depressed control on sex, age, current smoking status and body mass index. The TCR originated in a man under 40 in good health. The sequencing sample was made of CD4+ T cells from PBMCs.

The CDR3 DNA reads as TGTGCCAGTAGCCCCCAGGGTTGGGACTATGGCTACACCTTC. Encoded protein: CASSPQGWDYGYTF. This chain links TRBV19 with TRBJ1-2; D perhaps matches TRBD1 (5 bases). V lost 6 bases and J lost 3, with 14 bases in between. The CDR3 loop spans 14 amino acids. The V gene's germline CDR1 is LNHDA and CDR2 SQIVND (reference sequence).